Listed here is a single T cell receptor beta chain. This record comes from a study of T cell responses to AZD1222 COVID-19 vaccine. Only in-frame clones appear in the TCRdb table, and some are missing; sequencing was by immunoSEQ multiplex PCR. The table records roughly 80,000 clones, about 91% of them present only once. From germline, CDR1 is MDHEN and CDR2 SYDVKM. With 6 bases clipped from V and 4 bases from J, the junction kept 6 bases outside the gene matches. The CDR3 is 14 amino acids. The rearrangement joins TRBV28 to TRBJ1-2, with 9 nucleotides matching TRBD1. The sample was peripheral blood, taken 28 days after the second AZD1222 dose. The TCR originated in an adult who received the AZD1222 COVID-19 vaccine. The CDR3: CASRGQGTPYGYTF. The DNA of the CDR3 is TGTGCCAGCAGAGGACAGGGGACACCCTATGGCTACACCTTC.